Following are 23 T cell receptor beta chains from one sample sequenced in a study of CD8 T cells in ankylosing spondylitis. Via MiXCR, TCRdb re-called the 5' RACE reads, giving one row per CDR3 protein. Counted here are 150,000 or so distinct CDR3 sequences, about 32% occurring once; the ten biggest clones make up 4.5% to 6%. The sample consisted of synovial fluid, either unsorted or a sorted T cell fraction (not recorded which). These receptors came from a male donor with ankylosing spondylitis.

There are a few counts of this clonotype. The rearrangement uses TRBV28 and TRBJ1-6; tentative D call: TRBD1 (5 bases). Trimming pared 4 bases from V and 6 bases from J, leaving 10 bases between. Germline loops: CDR1 MDHEN, CDR2 SYDVKM. This CDR3 is built from 14 residues. This CDR3 reads CASSSQASNSPLHF. The CDR3 nucleotides are TGTGCCAGCAGTTCACAGGCGTCTAATTCACCCCTCCACTTT.

This clonotype has just a few counts. The rearrangement joins TRBV20-1 to TRBJ2-1; 13 nucleotides agree with TRBD2. Trimming took 3 bases from V and 6 from J; bases not matched to a gene: 5. Germline-derived CDR1 and CDR2 are DFQATT and SNEGSKA (reference sequence). The CDR3 spans 15 residues. This chain's CDR3 is CSARTGLAGFNEQFF. CDR3 nucleotide sequence: TGCAGTGCTAGGACGGGACTAGCGGGGTTCAATGAGCAGTTCTTC.

This clonotype was counted many times. This chain links TRBV20-1 with TRBJ1-1, with TRBD1 as a possible D gene (5 bases). Germline-derived CDR1 and CDR2 are DFQATT and SNEGSKA (reference sequence). V was clipped by 6 bases and J by 1 base, with 15 bases between them. The CDR3 is 14 residues long. Written as DNA, the CDR3 is TGCAGTGCCAGGGCGTCCCGATGGAACACTGAAGCTTTCTTT. It is translated as CSARASRWNTEAFF.

The V gene is TRBV20-1, the J gene TRBJ2-1, with a possible D match to TRBD1 (6 bases). V lost 5 bases, J lost 5 bases, and 19 bases lay in between. From germline, CDR1 is DFQATT and CDR2 SNEGSKA (reference sequence). The CDR3 spans 15 residues. The CDR3 sequence is CSAHTGQLSNNEQFF. The CDR3 DNA is TGCAGTGCTCATACAGGGCAACTTAGTAACAATGAGCAGTTCTTC.

This clonotype has a count of ten or more. The gene calls are TRBV18 and TRBJ1-5; TRBD1 aligns across 9 bases. This CDR3 has 15 amino acids. The junction had 4 bases not matched to a gene; V was cut back by 2 bases and J by 5 bases. The V gene's germline CDR1 is KGHSH and CDR2 LQKENI. The chain's CDR3 is CASSPGTGRDQPQHF. For the CDR3, the DNA is TGTGCCAGCTCACCAGGGACAGGGCGTGATCAGCCCCAGCATTTT.

The chain joins TRBV7-8 to TRBJ2-3; D remains ambiguous. The CDR3 sequence is 12 residues long. CDR1 and CDR2 from the germline V gene are SGHVS and FQNEAQ. Trimming cost V 5 bases and J 6 bases, with 9 bases left between them. This CDR3 is CASSPVWDTQYF. The CDR3 nucleotides are TGTGCCAGCAGCCCAGTGTGGGATACGCAGTATTTT.

A few counts support this clonotype. This chain connects TRBV20-1 to TRBJ2-1; TRBD2 might be the D (6 bases). This CDR3 has 15 residues. Trimming removed 6 bases from V and 4 bases from J, with 19 bases in between. Per the germline V gene, CDR1 is DFQATT and CDR2 is SNEGSKA (reference sequence). The CDR3 sequence: CSALASLGSYNEQFF. The CDR3 DNA is TGCAGTGCCCTAGCTTCCCTCGGGAGTTACAATGAGCAGTTCTTC.

V gene TRBV30 combines with J gene TRBJ2-7; D is unresolved. With 2 bases removed from V and 5 bases from J, the gap between germline ends came to 10 bases. CDR1 is GTSNPN, CDR2 SVGIG, per germline (reference sequence). This CDR3 has 12 residues. The CDR3 sequence: CAWSSGFHEQYF. As DNA, the CDR3 is TGTGCCTGGAGTTCAGGTTTCCACGAGCAGTACTTC.

J is TRBJ2-3 and V is TRBV20-1, with 15 bases that match TRBD2. Trimming removed 6 bases from V and 1 base from J; junction bases left unmatched: 5. The V gene's germline CDR1 is DFQATT and CDR2 SNEGSKA (reference sequence). CDR3 length equals 16 residues. The CDR3 loop is CSAGTSGRPGTDTQYF. The CDR3 nucleotides are TGCAGTGCCGGGACTAGCGGGAGGCCGGGCACAGATACGCAGTATTTT.

CDR3: CASSLYRGNTEAFF. The CDR3 bases are TGCGCCAGCAGCTTGTATCGGGGAAACACTGAAGCTTTCTTT. The chain is built from TRBV5-1 and TRBJ1-1; D uncertain. The CDR3 runs 14 residues. In germline, CDR1 is SGHRS, CDR2 YFSETQ. V lost 1 base, J lost 2 bases, and 9 bases lay in between.

The chain couples TRBV15 to TRBJ1-2; D is perhaps TRBD1 (6 bases). The CDR3 loop spans 13 amino acids. The ends were cut back, 1 base at V and 7 bases at J, with 10 bases in the middle. Germline loops: CDR1 LNHNV, CDR2 YYDKDF (reference sequence). The CDR3 loop reads CATSRGDNSGYTF. The DNA for the CDR3 is TGTGCCACCAGCAGAGGGGACAATAGTGGCTACACCTTC.

There are a few counts of this clonotype. The J gene is TRBJ2-3, the V gene TRBV5-1; 7 bases line up with TRBD2. The ends lost 0 bases at V and 0 bases at J; junction bases unmatched: 4. Germline assignment: CDR1 SGHRS and CDR2 YFSETQ. This CDR3 comprises 16 residues. The CDR3 DNA reads as TGCGCCAGCAGCTTGGCACCTAGCGGAAGCACAGATACGCAGTATTTT. Encoded protein: CASSLAPSGSTDTQYF.

The table lists this clonotype with a few counts. The CDR3 DNA reads TGCAGTGCTAGTAGGGAGCGGGAGACGGGGGCAGATACGCAGTATTTT. Translating gives CSASRERETGADTQYF. J is TRBJ2-3 and V is TRBV20-1; TRBD2 agrees at 8 bases. This CDR3 comprises 16 residues. Looked up from germline, CDR1 is DFQATT and CDR2 is SNEGSKA (reference sequence). V trimming: 3 bases; J trimming: 4 bases; junction bases outside the gene matches: 12.

The chain is built from TRBV7-2 and TRBJ1-1; D is perhaps TRBD1 (6 bases). The CDR3 sequence is 15 residues long. V was clipped by 5 bases and J by 1 base, with 14 bases between them. The germline CDR1 and CDR2 sequences are SGHTA and FQGNSA. As DNA, the CDR3 is TGTGCCAGCAGCCGGGGGGCGACAGGGAACACTGAAGCTTTCTTT. As protein: CASSRGATGNTEAFF.

J is TRBJ2-1 and V is TRBV5-1; D is perhaps TRBD2 (6 bases). Germline values: CDR1 SGHRS, CDR2 YFSETQ. The V end lost 4 bases, the J end lost 2 bases, and 10 bases lay between the germline ends. There are 14 residues in the CDR3. The CDR3 bases are TGCGCCAGCAGCGGAGGGACCACCTACAATGAGCAGTTCTTC. This translates into CASSGGTTYNEQFF.

This clonotype was observed a handful of times. This chain links TRBV9 with TRBJ1-4; maybe TRBD1 (6 bases). The CDR3 extends over 16 amino acids. V was shortened by 2 bases and J by 7 bases, with 18 bases between the two germline ends. CDR1 is SGDLS, CDR2 YYNGEE, per germline. The CDR3 protein is CASSVGSGAVSEKLFF. DNA of the CDR3: TGTGCCAGCAGCGTGGGTTCAGGGGCGGTGAGTGAAAAACTGTTTTTT.

This clonotype was detected ten times or more. The rearrangement links TRBV27 to TRBJ2-7, with no clear D. V lost 3 bases and J 6 bases, leaving 21 bases between the germline ends. In germline, CDR1 is MNHEY, CDR2 SMNVEV (reference sequence). The CDR3 totals 16 residues. The CDR3 DNA is TGTGCCAGCAGTTTGGATGGTGGCCGACCGGCCTCCGAGCAGTACTTC. It codes for CASSLDGGRPASEQYF.

This clonotype was found a few times. The V and J genes are TRBV7-8 and TRBJ2-2, with a possible D match to TRBD1 (5 bases). Trimming took 2 bases from V and 7 from J, leaving 17 bases between them. CDR1 SGHVS and CDR2 FQNEAQ come from the germline V gene. The CDR3 is 16 amino acids. CDR3 nucleotide sequence: TGTGCCAGCAGCTTATTCACGGAACTAAGGGGCGGGGAGCTGTTTTTT. This codes for CASSLFTELRGGELFF.

The CDR3 protein is CASSYNSNQPQHF. CDR3 sequence (DNA): TGTGCCAGCAGTTATAATAGCAATCAGCCCCAGCATTTT. The J gene is TRBJ1-5, the V gene TRBV7-8; D remains ambiguous. CDR1 is SGHVS, CDR2 FQNEAQ, per germline. V lost 6 bases and J lost 0, with 6 bases in between. The CDR3 spans 13 residues.

The V and J genes are TRBV3-1 and TRBJ2-7; D not certain. Germline V lookup: CDR1 LGHDT, CDR2 YNNKEL (reference sequence). Trimming took off 4 bases at V and 7 bases at J, with 8 bases between the two ends. The CDR3 is made up of 11 amino acids. CDR3 DNA sequence: TGTGCCAGCAGCCGCGATCGGGAGCAGTACTTC. It translates to CASSRDREQYF.

The chain combines TRBV5-1 with TRBJ1-1, with TRBD1 matching 10 bases. The junction had 6 bases not matched to a gene; V was cut back by 0 bases and J by 7 bases. This CDR3 region has 15 residues. Germline V gene sequence: CDR1 SGHRS, CDR2 YFSETQ. The CDR3 is CASSLGQGAPYEAFF. The CDR3 DNA is TGCGCCAGCAGCTTGGGACAGGGGGCACCCTATGAAGCTTTCTTT.

Only a few counts were recorded for this clonotype. The junction and the germline gene differ at one end; a read error may be behind it. This rearrangement joins TRBV6-1 to TRBJ2-7, with 8 bases aligning to TRBD1. CDR3 size: 12 residues. CDR1 is MNHNS and CDR2 is SASEGT in the germline V gene. The CDR3 spells CASSEVRTGTHF. In DNA, the CDR3 is TGTGCCAGCAGTGAAGTGAGGACAGGGACACACTTC.

There are a few counts of this clonotype. This chain links TRBV5-1 with TRBJ2-7, with D tentatively TRBD2 (5 bases). Trimming left V 4 bases short and J 6 bases short, with 11 bases between. CDR1 and CDR2 from the germline V gene are SGHRS and YFSETQ. The CDR3 is 12 amino acids. The CDR3 spells CASSEPSGEQYF. The DNA of the CDR3 is TGCGCCAGCAGCGAACCAAGCGGCGAGCAGTACTTC.